This is a list of T cell receptor beta chains from one sample in a study of CD8+ T cells in alopecia areata. Sequenced by immunoSEQ multiplex PCR; TCRdb stores in-frame clones only, minus some. The sample holds roughly 120,000 clones, more than 30% seen once. Sequenced sample: CD4+ T cells sorted from blood. Every receptor here comes from a human donor with alopecia areata. CDR3s include the opening cysteine and the closing phenylalanine or tryptophan. A D gene is named only where the DNA matches it firmly. Clone size is shown for a subset of rows, as once, few, many or a class of expanded clone.

>-|TRBD2|TRBJ2-5|TRBV5-1
TGCGCCAGCGCCGCAGCGGGAGGAGAGACCCAGTACTTC
CASAAAGGETQYF
>few|-|TRBJ1-5|TRBV27
TGTGCCAGCAGAACAACAGGGTTCAGGAATCAGCCCCAGCATTTT
CASRTTGFRNQPQHF
>few|TRBD1|TRBJ1-1|TRBV4-3
TGCGCCAGCAGCCATGGAACAGGGGGGGACACTGAAGCTTTCTTT
CASSHGTGGDTEAFF
>few|-|TRBJ2-3|TRBV30
TGTGCCTCCGGGGTCCCCCCTAAGGCAGATACGCAGTATTTT
CASGVPPKADTQYF
>-|-|TRBJ2-2|TRBV5-1
TGCGCCAGCAGCTCCGGACAGAACACCGGGGAGCTGTTTTTT
CASSSGQNTGELFF
>-|TRBD2|TRBJ2-1|TRBV7-6
TGTGCCAGCAGCCGGGCAGCGGGAGACAATGAGCAGTTCTTC
CASSRAAGDNEQFF
>-|-|TRBJ1-1|TRBV29-1
TGCAGCGCTACTCTCCGGAACACTGAAGCTTTCTTT
CSATLRNTEAFF
>once|-|TRBJ1-2|TRBV2
TGTGCCAGCAGCCCGGACAACCTCTATGGCTACACCTTC
CASSPDNLYGYTF
>-|TRBD2|TRBJ2-1|TRBV5-1
TGCGCCAGCAGCTTCTTGTCGGGGGGTAAGAATGAGCAGTTCTTC
CASSFLSGGKNEQFF
>-|-|TRBJ2-5|TRBV29-1
TGCAGCGTTGGGATCCTTCGGGGGCTAGGGACCCAGTACTTC
CSVGILRGLGTQYF
>-|-|TRBJ2-2|TRBV7-3
TGTGCCAGCAGTCCAACCGCCGGCACCGGGGAGCTGTTTTTT
CASSPTAGTGELFF
>-|-|TRBJ2-5|TRBV5-1
TGCGCCAGCAGCCGAGATATCCAAGAGACCCAGTACTTC
CASSRDIQETQYF
>few|-|TRBJ2-7|TRBV7-9
TGTGCCAGCAGCTTAGAGTACTCCTACGAGCAGTACTTC
CASSLEYSYEQYF
>-|TRBD1|TRBJ2-3|TRBV5-1
TGCGCCAGCAGCCCAGGACAGGGTGCAGATACGCAGTATTTT
CASSPGQGADTQYF
>few|TRBD1|TRBJ2-4|TRBV18
TGTGCCAGCTCACGAGGGACAGGGAATGGAAACATTCAGTACTTC
CASSRGTGNGNIQYF
>-|-|TRBJ2-2|TRBV5-4
TGTGCCAGCAGCTTCACAGGGAGAAGGAACGGGGAGCTGTTTTTT
CASSFTGRRNGELFF
>-|-|TRBJ2-3|TRBV29-1
TGCAGCGTTGCAACTTCAGATACGCAGTATTTT
CSVATSDTQYF
>-|TRBD2|TRBJ2-5|TRBV4-1
TGCGCCAGCAGCCAAGACAGGAGCGGGAGTAACCGAGAGACCCAGTACTTC
CASSQDRSGSNRETQYF
>-|-|TRBJ2-5|TRBV6-6
TGTGCCAGCAGATCACAGGTTTTGGGAGAGACCCAGTACTTC
CASRSQVLGETQYF
>few|-|TRBJ1-2|TRBV7-2
TGTGCCAGCAGCTTAGGGCCCGACGTTGGGGGCTACACCTTC
CASSLGPDVGGYTF
>-|-|TRBJ1-1|TRBV4-1
TGCGCCAGCAGCCAAGGCCATGGAGGGAACACTGAAGCTTTCTTT
CASSQGHGGNTEAFF
>few|-|TRBJ1-2|TRBV2
TGTGCCAGCAGTGAGCGTGCCGGGTATGGCTACACCTTC
CASSERAGYGYTF
>-|-|TRBJ2-2|TRBV5-1
TGCGCCAGCAGCTTGGCAGCAGGGGCGAGCACCGGGGAGCTGTTTTTT
CASSLAAGASTGELFF
>-|-|TRBJ2-2|TRBV18
TGTGCCAGCTCACCAAACCCCGTGAGCGGGGAGCTGTTTTTT
CASSPNPVSGELFF
>few|-|TRBJ2-3|TRBV5-1
TGCGCCAGCAGCCGGTCGGGGGCTACAGATACGCAGTATTTT
CASSRSGATDTQYF
>-|-|TRBJ2-1|TRBV7-2
TGTGCCAGCAGCTTATTCAATGAGCAGTTCTTC
CASSLFNEQFF
>few|-|TRBJ2-7|TRBV21-1
TGTGCCAGCTGGGCGTGCGTCGTTAGTTTATCCTACGAGCAGTACTTC
CASWACVVSLSYEQYF
>-|-|TRBJ2-6|TRBV29-1
TGCAGCGTTGAATCCGTCAACTCTGGGGCCAACGTCCTGACTTTC
CSVESVNSGANVLTF